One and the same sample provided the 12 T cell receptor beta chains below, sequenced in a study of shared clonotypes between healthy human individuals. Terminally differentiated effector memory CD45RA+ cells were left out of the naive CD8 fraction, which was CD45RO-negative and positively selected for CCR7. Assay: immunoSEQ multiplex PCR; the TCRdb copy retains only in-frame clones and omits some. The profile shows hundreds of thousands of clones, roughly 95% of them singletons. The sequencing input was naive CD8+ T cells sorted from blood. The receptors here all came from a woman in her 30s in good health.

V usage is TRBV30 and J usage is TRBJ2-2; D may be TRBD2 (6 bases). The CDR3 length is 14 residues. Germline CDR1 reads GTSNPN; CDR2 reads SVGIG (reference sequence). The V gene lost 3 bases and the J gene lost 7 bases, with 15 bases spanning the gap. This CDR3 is CAWSETSWVGELFF. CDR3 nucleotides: TGTGCCTGGAGCGAAACTAGCTGGGTCGGGGAGCTGTTTTTT.

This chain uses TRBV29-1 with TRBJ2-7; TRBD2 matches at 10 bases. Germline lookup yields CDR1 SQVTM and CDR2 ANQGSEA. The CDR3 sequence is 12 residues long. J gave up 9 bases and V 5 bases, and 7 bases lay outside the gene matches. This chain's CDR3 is CSVRTSGVAQYF. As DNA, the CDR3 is TGCAGCGTTCGGACTAGCGGCGTCGCGCAGTACTTC.

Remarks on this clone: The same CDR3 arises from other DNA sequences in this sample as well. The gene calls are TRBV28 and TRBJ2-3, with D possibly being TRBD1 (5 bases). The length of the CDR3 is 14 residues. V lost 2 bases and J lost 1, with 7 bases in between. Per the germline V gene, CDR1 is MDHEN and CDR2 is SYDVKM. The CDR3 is CASSLEGGTDTQYF. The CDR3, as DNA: TGTGCCAGCAGTTTAGAAGGGGGCACAGATACGCAGTATTTT.

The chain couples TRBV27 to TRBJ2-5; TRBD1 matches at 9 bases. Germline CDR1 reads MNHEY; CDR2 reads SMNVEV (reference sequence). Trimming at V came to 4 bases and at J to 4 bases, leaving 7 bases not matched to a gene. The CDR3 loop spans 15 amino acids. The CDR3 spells CASSWGQGLRETQYF. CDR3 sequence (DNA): TGTGCCAGCAGTTGGGGACAGGGACTGCGAGAGACCCAGTACTTC.

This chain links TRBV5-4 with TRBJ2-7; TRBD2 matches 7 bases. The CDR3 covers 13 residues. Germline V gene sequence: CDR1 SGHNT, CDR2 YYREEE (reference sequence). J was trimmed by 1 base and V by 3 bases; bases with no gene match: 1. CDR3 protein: CASSWGGSYEQYF. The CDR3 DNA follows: TGTGCCAGCAGCTGGGGAGGGTCCTACGAGCAGTACTTC.

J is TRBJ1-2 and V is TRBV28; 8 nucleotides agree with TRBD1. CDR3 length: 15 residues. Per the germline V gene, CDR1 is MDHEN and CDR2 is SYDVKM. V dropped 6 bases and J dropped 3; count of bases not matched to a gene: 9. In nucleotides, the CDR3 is TGTGCCAGCAGCAGGACAGGGACCACTCACTATGGCTACACCTTC. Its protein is CASSRTGTTHYGYTF.

The CDR3 is CAWNGRDRGYEQYF. The CDR3 nucleotides are TGTGCCTGGAACGGGCGGGACAGGGGTTACGAGCAGTACTTC. The V call is TRBV30, the J call TRBJ2-7; 10 positions match TRBD1. V was pared by 4 bases and J by 4 bases, with 7 bases of the junction left unmatched. This CDR3 has 14 amino acids. The germline V gene encodes CDR1 GTSNPN and CDR2 SVGIG (reference sequence).

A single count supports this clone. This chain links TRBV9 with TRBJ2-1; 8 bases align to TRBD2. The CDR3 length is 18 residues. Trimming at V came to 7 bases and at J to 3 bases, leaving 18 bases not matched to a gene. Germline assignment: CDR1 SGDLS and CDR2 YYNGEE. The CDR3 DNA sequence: TGTGCCAGCGCGGAGGCTACGGGAGGGCCCAGGGACTACAATGAGCAGTTCTTC. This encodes CASAEATGGPRDYNEQFF.

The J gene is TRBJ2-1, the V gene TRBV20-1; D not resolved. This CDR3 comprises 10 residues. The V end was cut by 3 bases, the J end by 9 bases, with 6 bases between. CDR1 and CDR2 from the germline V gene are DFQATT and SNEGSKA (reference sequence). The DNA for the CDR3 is TGCAGTGCTAGGGACGGTGAGCAGTTCTTC. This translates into CSARDGEQFF.

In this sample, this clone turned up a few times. CDR3 sequence (DNA): TGTGCCAGCAGCACCGAGGGGGGCGAGACCCAGTACTTC. Protein sequence: CASSTEGGETQYF. The chain employs TRBV5-4 and TRBJ2-5; D could derive from TRBD1 or TRBD2 (6 bases each). V was pared by 4 bases and J by 5 bases, with 12 bases between. The germline CDR1 and CDR2 sequences are SGHNT and YYREEE (reference sequence). There are 13 residues in the CDR3.

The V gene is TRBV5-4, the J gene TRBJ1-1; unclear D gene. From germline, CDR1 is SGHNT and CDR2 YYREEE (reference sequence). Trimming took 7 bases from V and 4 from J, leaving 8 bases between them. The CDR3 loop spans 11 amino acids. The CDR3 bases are TGTGCCAGCCAAGGAAGCACTGAAGCTTTCTTT. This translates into CASQGSTEAFF. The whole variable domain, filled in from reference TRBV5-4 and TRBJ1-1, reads ETGVTQSPTHLIKTRGQQVTLRCSSQSGHNTVSWYQQALGQGPQFIFQYYREEENGRGNFPPRFSGLQFPNYSSELNVNALELDDSALYLCASQGSTEAFFGQGTRLTVV.

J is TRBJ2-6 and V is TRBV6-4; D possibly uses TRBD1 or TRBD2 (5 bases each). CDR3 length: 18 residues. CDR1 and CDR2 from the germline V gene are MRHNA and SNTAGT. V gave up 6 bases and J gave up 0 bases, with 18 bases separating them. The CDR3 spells CASRANRDLRSGANVLTF. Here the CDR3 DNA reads TGTGCCAGCAGGGCAAACCGGGACCTGCGCTCTGGGGCCAACGTCCTGACTTTC.